Presented here are 8 T cell receptor beta chains from one specimen sequenced in a study of cytomegalovirus exposure and HLA in healthy donors. The PCR used 60 Vbeta and 13 Jbeta primers. Only in-frame clones appear in the TCRdb table, and some are missing; sequencing was by immunoSEQ multiplex PCR. This listing includes under 200,000 clones. The specimen was PBMCs. The receptor set was obtained from a man aged 25 to 40 in good health and CMV-seronegative.

V is TRBV12-2 and J is TRBJ2-1; TRBD2 is the table's D call, not checked against the DNA. TRBV12-2 is a known pseudogene. The CDR3 sequence is 16 residues long. The CDR3: CASRPQRDGTYNEQFF. In nucleotides, the CDR3 is TGTGCAAGTCGCCCCCAGCGGGATGGGACCTACAATGAGCAGTTCTTC.

The chain uses TRBV5-4 and TRBJ1-5; D is uncertain. Germline V CDR1 and CDR2: SGHNT, YYREEE (reference sequence). The CDR3 covers 16 residues. V was clipped by 0 bases and J by 3 bases, with 13 bases between them. CDR3 amino acids: CASSLASAKYNQPQHF. DNA of the CDR3: TGTGCCAGCAGCTTGGCGTCAGCGAAGTACAATCAGCCCCAGCATTTT.

Turning to this clone: The sample contains more than one DNA sequence encoding this CDR3. The gene calls are TRBV30 and TRBJ1-1; no clear D gene. CDR3 length: 12 amino acids. CDR1 and CDR2 from the germline V gene are GTSNPN and SVGIG (reference sequence). Trimming took 0 bases from V and 4 from J, leaving 6 bases between them. CDR3 coding DNA: TGTGCCTGGAGTGTGATCGGCACTGAAGCTTTCTTT. Amino acid sequence: CAWSVIGTEAFF.

V usage is TRBV10-3 and J usage is TRBJ2-1; 9 nucleotides agree with TRBD2. Germline values: CDR1 ENHRY, CDR2 SYGVKD. The CDR3 sequence is 16 residues long. Germline trimming cut 6 bases from V and 0 bases from J; bases unmatched to any gene: 6. The CDR3 region has the DNA TGTGCCATCAGCAAGCGGGGGGAGAGCTCCTACAATGAGCAGTTCTTC. It yields the protein CAISKRGESSYNEQFF.

The genes are TRBV5-4 and TRBJ2-3; 7 nucleotides match TRBD1. CDR1 and CDR2 (germline): SGHNT, YYREEE (reference sequence). The CDR3 covers 15 residues. The V and J ends lost 4 bases and 2 bases, in that order; junction bases with no gene match: 7. The CDR3 DNA is TGTGCCAGCAGCGTATGGGACAGTATCACAGATACGCAGTATTTT. It yields the protein CASSVWDSITDTQYF.

This CDR3 is CASSLATLSYEQYF. The CDR3 bases are TGTGCCAGTAGCCTCGCGACACTTTCCTACGAGCAGTACTTC. The genes are TRBV19 and TRBJ2-7, with D unclear. Germline CDR1 reads LNHDA; CDR2 reads SQIVND (reference sequence). This CDR3 comprises 14 residues. Trimming took 6 bases from V and 1 from J, leaving 13 bases between them.

V and J are TRBV6-1 and TRBJ1-4, with D possibly TRBD1 on 5 matching bases. Germline loops: CDR1 MNHNS, CDR2 SASEGT. Between the trimmed V and J ends, which lost 10 bases and 4 bases, there was a span of 16 bases. CDR3 length: 14 residues. CDR3 coding DNA: TGTGCCACCTTGGACAAGCTCCTTAATGAAAAACTGTTTTTT. This translates into CATLDKLLNEKLFF.

V gene TRBV10-1 combines with J gene TRBJ2-7, with 12 positions matching TRBD2. Germline V gene data show CDR1 as WNHNN and CDR2 as SYGVQD (reference sequence). V gave up 2 bases and J gave up 6 bases; unmatched junction bases: 5. There are 15 residues in the CDR3. CDR3 DNA: TGCGCCAGCAGTGAGAGTCTAGCGGGAGGGGTCGAGCAGTACTTC. Its translation is CASSESLAGGVEQYF.